The clone carrying this T cell receptor (beta chain) was picked up many times. The antigen remains undetermined. The record originates from a study of glioma-infiltrating T cells. General study findings and limits: Gliomas, especially low-grade, showed above-expected tissue-blood divergence; non-neoplastic patients showed below. CDR3 overlap between tissue and blood was very small.

TCR alpha and beta CDR3 regions were amplified from RNA using iRepertoire nested multiplex PCR. TCRdb called the multiplex PCR reads again in MiXCR, with one record for every CDR3 protein. The sample includes about 89,000 distinct CDR3 sequences, around a quarter of them seen just once. Germline CDR1 SGHTA, CDR2 FQGNSA. V shed 4 bases and J shed 4 bases, with 14 bases lying between them. The CDR3 is made up of 15 amino acids. The sequence was obtained from a human donor with low-grade glioma or glioblastoma, undergoing nonglioma brain surgery, or in good health (not recorded which). The chain has TRBV7-2 and TRBJ2-1; a possible D gene is TRBD2 (7 bases). The specimen sequenced was glioma tissue, nonneoplastic brain tissue, or PBMCs (not recorded which). CDR3 in amino acids: CASSWGGARYNEQFF. CDR3 sequence (DNA): TGTGCCAGCAGCTGGGGGGGGGCCCGATACAATGAGCAGTTCTTC.